This T cell receptor (beta chain) was sequenced during a study of blood T cell repertoires in COVID-19. Study-level information: From the United States, Italy and Spain came samples of acute and convalescent COVID-19. In each case, the material was cDNA or gDNA derived from T cells, B-cell-depleted T cells, or PBMCs.

Patients in Seattle were enrolled during active infection, then followed longitudinally. The table lists this clone with many counts. Profiling relied on immunoSEQ multiplex PCR, and the TCRdb table lists in-frame clones only, not all of them. Counted here are fewer than 400,000 clones, under 90% occurring once; the ten biggest clones make up under 3.5%. This CDR3 is 16 amino acids long. The V end was cut by 2 bases, the J end by 0 bases, with 14 bases between. The germline V gene has CDR1 MDHEN and CDR2 SYDVKM. The sample was peripheral blood. This receptor was taken from a woman in her twenties or thirties with COVID-19, enrolled during active disease. The gene calls are TRBV28 and TRBJ2-7; D ambiguous. CDR3: CASSLLVTFYSYEQYF. In DNA form, the CDR3 reads TGTGCCAGCAGTTTACTTGTGACTTTCTACTCCTACGAGCAGTACTTC.